The next 29 T cell receptor beta chains were all read from a single sample in a study of T cells after yellow fever vaccination. Using its own MiXCR run on the 5' RACE reads, TCRdb lists one record per CDR3 protein. The sample lists hundreds of thousands of distinct CDR3 sequences, about 12% occurring once. Specimen: CD4+ T cells sorted from PBMCs, collected 15 days after the yellow fever booster vaccination. The receptors stem from a man between 18 and 35 years old who received the YFV17D yellow fever vaccine.

J is TRBJ2-5 and V is TRBV21-1; no check of the table's D call, TRBD1, against the DNA was made. TRBV21-1 is recorded as a pseudogene. This CDR3 has 19 residues. The CDR3 coding sequence is TGTGCCAGCAGTACCTCACCGTTCTTAAGACAGGGACACCAAGAGACCCAGTACTTC. Amino acids: CASSTSPFLRQGHQETQYF.

CDR3 residues: CASTFGGTDGYTF. DNA of the CDR3: TGTGCCAGCACATTCGGCGGGACTGATGGCTACACCTTC. This chain links TRBV6-1 with TRBJ1-2; D might be TRBD1 (5 bases). Deletions cut 7 bases from V and 6 bases from J, with 15 bases between. The CDR3 is 13 residues long. Germline lookup yields CDR1 MNHNS and CDR2 SASEGT.

This clonotype was detected a few times. CDR3 in DNA: TGTGCCAGCAGCTTATCAGGCGGAGGGGGCACCAATCAGCCCCAGCATTTT. This sequence encodes CASSLSGGGGTNQPQHF. This chain links TRBV7-9 with TRBJ1-5, with 7 bases fitting TRBD1. The J segment lost 3 bases and the V segment lost 2 bases, leaving 10 bases of the junction unmatched. Per the germline V gene, CDR1 is SEHNR and CDR2 is FQNEAQ (reference sequence). This CDR3 has 17 amino acids.

This clonotype has at least ten counts. The chain has TRBV10-3 and TRBJ1-1; D is unresolved. The germline CDR1 and CDR2 sequences are ENHRY and SYGVKD. V was cut by 4 bases and J by 1 base, with 7 bases left in between. The CDR3 length is 13 residues. The DNA of the CDR3 is TGTGCCATCAGTGCAGCTGAGAACACTGAAGCTTTCTTT. This encodes CAISAAENTEAFF.

CDR3 nucleotides: TGCGCCAGCAGTGAAGTCAGGGAGTATGGCTACACCTTC. Its protein is CASSEVREYGYTF. This chain links TRBV10-1 with TRBJ1-2, with a possible D match to TRBD1 (5 bases). Trimming pared 3 bases from V and 5 bases from J, leaving 10 bases between. The CDR3 runs to 13 residues. Germline-derived CDR1 and CDR2 are WNHNN and SYGVQD (reference sequence).

This clonotype was seen a handful of times. The CDR3 bases are TGTGCCAGCAGTGAAGGTCAGGGGATTAGCCTTAACTATGGCTACACCTTC. Translation: CASSEGQGISLNYGYTF. This chain joins TRBV6-1 and TRBJ1-2; D is perhaps TRBD1 (6 bases). The CDR3 has 17 amino acids. From germline, CDR1 is MNHNS and CDR2 SASEGT. Trimming shortened V by 1 base and J by 1 base, and 16 bases separated the two germline ends.

The chain links TRBV7-9 to TRBJ1-3, with D perhaps matching TRBD1 (5 bases). CDR1 and CDR2 from the germline V gene are SEHNR and FQNEAQ (reference sequence). The length of the CDR3 is 15 residues. V was trimmed by 5 bases and J by 2 bases, leaving 13 bases between them. CDR3 amino acids: CASSKQGVTGNTIYF. The CDR3 nucleotides read TGTGCCAGCAGCAAGCAGGGTGTTACTGGAAACACCATATATTTT.

This clonotype was picked up many times. The CDR3 region has the DNA TGCAGTGCGCCCAGGGGTAGCGGCTCCTACAATGAGCAGTTCTTC. Protein product: CSAPRGSGSYNEQFF. This sequence joins TRBV20-1 and TRBJ2-1, with D possibly being TRBD1 or TRBD2 (6 bases each). The CDR3 consists of 15 residues. V shed 6 bases and J shed 0 bases, with 15 bases lying between them. The germline CDR1 and CDR2 sequences are DFQATT and SNEGSKA (reference sequence).

CDR3 amino acids: CASSLAEGGYEQYV. In DNA form, the CDR3 reads TGTGCCAGCAGCTTGGCCGAGGGGGGCTACGAGCAGTACGTC. The gene calls are TRBV5-5 and TRBJ2-7; D may match TRBD1 or TRBD2 (6 bases each). The V end was cut by 0 bases, the J end by 3 bases, with 10 bases between. Germline assignment: CDR1 SGHKS and CDR2 YYEKEE (reference sequence). The CDR3 runs 14 residues.

This clonotype was observed many times. The chain links TRBV5-1 to TRBJ2-7, with D hard to call. This CDR3 has 16 residues. Germline V CDR1 and CDR2: SGHRS, YFSETQ. Trimming removed 0 bases from V and 1 base from J, with 14 bases in between. The CDR3 here is CASSLGQQLYSYEQYF. CDR3 nucleotides: TGCGCCAGCAGCTTGGGTCAGCAGCTATATTCCTACGAGCAGTACTTC.

V is TRBV18 and J is TRBJ2-4; D gene uncertain. V was clipped by 8 bases and J by 6 bases, with 14 bases between them. The CDR3 spans 13 residues. Germline V gene lookup returns CDR1 KGHSH and CDR2 LQKENI. CDR3 DNA sequence: TGTGCCAGCACCCCCGGGTTGACAAACATTCAGTACTTC. Protein: CASTPGLTNIQYF.

This clonotype has a handful of counts. V is TRBV7-2 and J is TRBJ2-5; possibly TRBD2 for D (5 bases). This CDR3 region has 14 residues. Trimming shortened V by 5 bases and J by 5 bases, and 15 bases separated the two germline ends. Germline V gene data show CDR1 as SGHTA and CDR2 as FQGNSA. CDR3 DNA sequence: TGTGCCAGCAGCCCAGGACGGGAAAGGGAGACCCAGTACTTC. Translating it yields CASSPGRERETQYF. The variable domain in full, completed from reference TRBV7-2 and TRBJ2-5, reads GAGVSQSPSNKVTEKGKDVELRCDPISGHTALYWYRQSLGQGLEFLIYFQGNSAPDKSGLPSDRFSAERTGGSVSTLTIQRTQQEDSAVYLCASSPGRERETQYFGPGTRLLVL.

The J gene is TRBJ1-5, the V gene TRBV20-1; 11 bases are shared with TRBD1. Trimming removed 6 bases from V and 4 bases from J; junction bases left unmatched: 5. The germline V gene has CDR1 DFQATT and CDR2 SNEGSKA (reference sequence). The CDR3 is made up of 14 amino acids. As DNA, the CDR3 is TGCAGTGCCAGGACAGGGGGCGTTAATCAGCCCCAGCATTTT. Residues: CSARTGGVNQPQHF.

Only a few counts were recorded for this clonotype. The chain recombines TRBV20-1 with TRBJ2-3, with D uncertain. V lost 2 bases to trimming and J lost 6 bases, with 15 bases between them. CDR1 is DFQATT and CDR2 is SNEGSKA in the germline V gene (reference sequence). This CDR3 comprises 14 residues. The CDR3 loop is CSARTSWQGDTQYF. CDR3 coding DNA: TGCAGTGCTAGAACTTCCTGGCAAGGGGATACGCAGTATTTT.

The chain couples TRBV6-2 or TRBV6-3 to TRBJ2-1, with D uncertain. V gave up 6 bases and J gave up 8 bases, with 11 bases separating them. The germline CDR1 and CDR2 sequences are MNHEY and SVGEGT. The CDR3 runs 12 residues. The CDR3 nucleotides read TGTGCCAGCAGCGACCCCCGTGATGAGCAGTTCTTC. The encoded protein is CASSDPRDEQFF.

The gene calls are TRBV5-1 and TRBJ1-1, with D perhaps TRBD1 (5 bases). The V end was cut by 6 bases, the J end by 5 bases, with 17 bases between. The CDR3 runs to 14 residues. The germline gives CDR1 SGHRS, CDR2 YFSETQ. This CDR3 reads CASTLDGGRTEAFF. Written as DNA, the CDR3 is TGCGCCAGCACTCTGGACGGGGGTAGGACTGAAGCTTTCTTT. Variable domain in full (rest from reference TRBV5-1 and TRBJ1-1): KAGVTQTPRYLIKTRGQQVTLSCSPISGHRSVSWYQQTPGQGLQFLFEYFSETQRNKGNFPGRFSGRQFSNSRSEMNVSTLELGDSALYLCASTLDGGRTEAFFGQGTRLTVV.

The chain employs TRBV7-2 and TRBJ2-3; D is uncertain. The CDR3 is 14 amino acids. Germline CDR1 SGHTA, CDR2 FQGNSA. V lost 5 bases, J lost 4 bases, and 13 bases lay in between. CDR3 DNA: TGTGCCAGCAGCAAGAACCGGCCGGCAGATACGCAGTATTTT. This encodes CASSKNRPADTQYF. The full variable domain, in which reference TRBV7-2 and TRBJ2-3 provide the parts outside the CDR3, is GAGVSQSPSNKVTEKGKDVELRCDPISGHTALYWYRQSLGQGLEFLIYFQGNSAPDKSGLPSDRFSAERTGGSVSTLTIQRTQQEDSAVYLCASSKNRPADTQYFGPGTRLTVL.

Only a few counts were recorded for this clonotype. The genes are TRBV6-2 or TRBV6-3 and TRBJ2-3; 11 bases are a match to TRBD2. The CDR3 runs 16 residues. Germline lookup yields CDR1 MNHEY and CDR2 SVGEGT. V lost 6 bases, J lost 7 bases, and 12 bases stayed unmatched. CDR3 amino acids: CASSQPTSGARHTQYF. The CDR3 DNA reads as TGTGCCAGCAGCCAACCGACTAGCGGGGCCCGGCATACGCAGTATTTT.

This clonotype came up a few times. The chain has TRBV29-1 and TRBJ2-1; 14 bases agree with TRBD2. CDR1 SQVTM and CDR2 ANQGSEA come from the germline V gene. Unmatched junction bases numbered 12, after V lost 7 bases and J lost 7 bases. This CDR3 comprises 16 residues. For the CDR3, the DNA is TGCAGCGGAGCCGGGACTAGCGGGGGTATATGGAATGAGCAGTTCTTC. Its protein product is CSGAGTSGGIWNEQFF.

V usage is TRBV29-1 and J usage is TRBJ1-3; a possible D gene is TRBD1 (5 bases). Germline CDR1 reads SQVTM; CDR2 reads ANQGSEA. The V end lost 4 bases, the J end lost 0 bases, and 7 bases lay between the germline ends. CDR3 length equals 13 residues. CDR3 nucleotide sequence: TGCAGCGTTGCTCAGGGCTCTGGAAACACCATATATTTT. This gives the protein CSVAQGSGNTIYF. Based on the CDR3 plus reference TRBV29-1 and TRBJ1-3, the full variable domain is SAVISQKPSRDICQRGTSLTIQCQVDSQVTMMFWYRQQPGQSLTLIATANQGSEATYESGFVIDKFPISRPNLTFSTLTVSNMSPEDSSIYLCSVAQGSGNTIYFGEGSWLTVV.

The gene calls are TRBV7-8 and TRBJ2-1; D ambiguous. The ends were cut back, 1 base at V and 2 bases at J, with 12 bases in the middle. CDR3 length equals 16 residues. Germline V gene lookup returns CDR1 SGHVS and CDR2 FQNEAQ. For the CDR3, the DNA is TGTGCCAGCAGCTTAGAGGCCGGACGGGCCTACAATGAGCAGTTCTTC. Protein: CASSLEAGRAYNEQFF.

This clonotype has only a few counts. V usage is TRBV6-5 and J usage is TRBJ2-3; the D gene is possibly TRBD1 (5 bases). The CDR3 sequence is 15 residues long. V dropped 2 bases and J dropped 1 base, with 10 bases sitting between them. Per the germline V gene, CDR1 is MNHEY and CDR2 is SVGAGI. The CDR3 reads CASSYRGKGTDTQYF. The CDR3 DNA reads as TGTGCCAGCAGTTACAGGGGAAAAGGCACAGATACGCAGTATTTT.

To note about this clonotype: A much more abundant neighbour one base away suggests this may be a read error. The V gene is TRBV3-1, the J gene TRBJ2-1; D is uncertain. The CDR3 totals 14 residues. Per the germline V gene, CDR1 is LGHDT and CDR2 is YNNKEL (reference sequence). In DNA, the CDR3 is TGTGCCAGCAGCCAGTTGGCAGTCTACTATGAGCAGTTCTTC. Its protein product is CASSQLAVYYEQFF.

The chain links TRBV6-5 to TRBJ1-1; the match to TRBD1 covers 9 bases. The CDR3 covers 16 residues. V gave up 5 bases and J gave up 3 bases; unmatched junction bases: 10. Germline V gives CDR1 MNHEY, CDR2 SVGAGI. CDR3 region: CASSKNRGLDHTEAFF. The CDR3 bases are TGTGCCAGCAGTAAGAACAGGGGGCTCGACCACACTGAAGCTTTCTTT.

The rearrangement uses TRBV2 and TRBJ2-5; tentative D call: TRBD2 (7 bases). Between the trimmed V and J ends, which lost 8 bases and 6 bases, there was a span of 13 bases. The CDR3 length is 12 residues. The V gene's germline CDR1 is SNHLY and CDR2 FYNNEI. This CDR3 is CASGGARKTQYF. As DNA, the CDR3 is TGTGCCAGCGGGGGGGCTAGGAAGACCCAGTACTTC.

This clonotype has more than one count but fewer than ten. CDR3 DNA: TGCGCCAGCAGTTTGAACTCCGGGGGTGGTAATTCACCCCTCCACTTT. Amino acids: CASSLNSGGGNSPLHF. This rearrangement joins TRBV5-1 to TRBJ1-6; TRBD1 might be the D (5 bases). V was shortened by 5 bases and J by 6 bases, with 18 bases between the two germline ends. This CDR3 has 16 amino acids. The germline V gene encodes CDR1 SGHRS and CDR2 YFSETQ.

In regard to this clonotype: A much larger clone lies one base from this, so it may be a read error. The chain combines TRBV5-1 with TRBJ2-7; a weak D match, TRBD2 (6 bases). V was trimmed by 2 bases and J by 0 bases, leaving 9 bases between them. The CDR3 has 14 amino acids. Germline lookup yields CDR1 SGHRS and CDR2 YFSETQ. The CDR3 DNA reads TGCGCCAGCAGCTTCGACGGGAGCTCCTACGAGCAGTACTTC. Encoded protein: CASSFDGSSYEQYF.

The CDR3 sequence is CASSPRTGTNTIYF. The CDR3 coding sequence is TGTGCCAGCAGCCCGAGGACAGGGACGAACACCATATATTTT. The genes are TRBV7-2 and TRBJ1-3; the match to TRBD1 covers 8 bases. Germline assignment: CDR1 SGHTA and CDR2 FQGNSA. The CDR3 contains 14 residues. The V segment lost 5 bases and the J segment 7 bases; nucleotides outside the gene matches: 7.

In its sample, this clonotype was seen many times. The chain couples TRBV6-5 to TRBJ2-7; 9 bases fit TRBD1. CDR1 and CDR2 (germline): MNHEY, SVGAGI. The CDR3 loop spans 13 amino acids. The V gene end was trimmed by 6 bases and the J gene end by 3 bases; junction bases not matched to a gene: 3. CDR3 coding DNA: TGTGCCAGCAGCCGGGGACAGGGCTACGAGCAGTACTTC. Its translation: CASSRGQGYEQYF.